This entry lists 13 T cell receptor beta chains sequenced from one sample in a study of cytomegalovirus exposure and HLA in healthy donors. PCR involved 60 Vbeta and 13 Jbeta primers. Clones were sequenced by immunoSEQ multiplex PCR, and TCRdb holds only the in-frame ones, with some missing. The sample yields about 110,000 clones, approximately 83% seen once. Sequencing input: PBMCs. Receptor source: a man between 35 and 55 years old in good health and CMV-seronegative.

This clone was observed a single time. V usage is TRBV30 and J usage is TRBJ1-5; D is possibly TRBD1 (5 bases). Trimming took 0 bases from V and 5 from J, leaving 8 bases between them. The CDR3 contains 13 residues. Germline CDR1 GTSNPN, CDR2 SVGIG (reference sequence). The CDR3 DNA reads as TGTGCCTGGAGTGTAGGCAGGGATCAGCCCCAGCATTTT. It yields the protein CAWSVGRDQPQHF.

This chain uses TRBV5-8 with TRBJ2-5; D is perhaps TRBD1 (5 bases). The length of the CDR3 is 17 residues. The germline V gene has CDR1 SGHTS and CDR2 YDEGEE. Trimming removed 2 bases at V and 5 bases at J, with 22 bases between. Here the CDR3 reads CASSFRANMGLGETQYF. The CDR3 DNA reads as TGTGCCAGCAGCTTCCGGGCGAACATGGGGCTCGGGGAGACCCAGTACTTC.

The chain is built from TRBV28 and TRBJ1-6; 8 nucleotides align to TRBD1. The ends lost 6 bases at V and 10 bases at J; junction bases unmatched: 8. The CDR3 covers 14 residues. CDR1 MDHEN and CDR2 SYDVKM come from the germline V gene. CDR3 region: CASRDTGGNSPLHF. The CDR3 DNA reads as TGTGCCAGCAGAGATACAGGGGGGAACTCACCCCTCCACTTT. Drawing the rest from reference TRBV28 and TRBJ1-6, the complete variable domain is DVKVTQSSRYLVKRTGEKVFLECVQDMDHENMFWYRQDPGLGLRLIYFSYDVKMKEKGDIPEGYSVSREKKERFSLILESASTNQTSMYLCASRDTGGNSPLHFGNGTRLTVT.

The chain has TRBV7-6 and TRBJ1-4, with D maybe TRBD1 (5 bases). Per the germline V gene, CDR1 is SGHVS and CDR2 is FNYEAQ. CDR3 size: 14 residues. V was pared by 5 bases and J by 4 bases, with 11 bases between. The CDR3 DNA follows: TGTGCCAGCAGCCCGGGACTGAGTAATGAAAAACTGTTTTTT. It is translated as CASSPGLSNEKLFF.

The chain recombines TRBV7-9 with TRBJ2-1; 10 bases align to TRBD2. Trimming at V came to 1 base and at J to 3 bases, leaving 3 bases not matched to a gene. The CDR3 runs 16 residues. Per the germline V gene, CDR1 is SEHNR and CDR2 is FQNEAQ (reference sequence). CDR3 in DNA: TGTGCCAGCAGCTTAGGCTCTAGCGGGGGCTACAATGAGCAGTTCTTC. Translation gives CASSLGSSGGYNEQFF.

The chain links TRBV27 to TRBJ1-5; 9 positions match TRBD1. The V gene's germline CDR1 is MNHEY and CDR2 SMNVEV (reference sequence). There are 14 residues in the CDR3. Germline trimming cut 4 bases from V and 2 bases from J; bases unmatched to any gene: 0. In DNA, the CDR3 is TGTGCCAGCAGTTGGACAGGGGGCAATCAGCCCCAGCATTTT. It translates to CASSWTGGNQPQHF.

This chain links TRBV19 with TRBJ1-1; 7 positions agree with TRBD1. This CDR3 region has 14 residues. Per the germline V gene, CDR1 is LNHDA and CDR2 is SQIVND (reference sequence). Losses at the gene ends were 7 bases for V and 5 bases for J; bases not matched to a gene: 10. CDR3 region: CASITTGMGTEAFF. The CDR3 DNA reads as TGTGCCAGTATCACGACAGGGATGGGTACTGAAGCTTTCTTT.

The V call is TRBV7-2, the J call TRBJ2-3; D is unclear. The CDR3 length is 13 residues. CDR1 is SGHTA and CDR2 is FQGNSA in the germline V gene. Trimming removed 6 bases at V and 3 bases at J, with 10 bases between. The DNA of the CDR3 is TGTGCCAGCAGGCCCGGTGTGACAGATACGCAGTATTTT. Residues: CASRPGVTDTQYF.

The CDR3 region has the DNA TGTGCCAGCAGGGAGAACGTCCTCGGGGACTCTGGGGCCAACGTCCTGACTTTC. This encodes CASRENVLGDSGANVLTF. The chain has TRBV28 and TRBJ2-6, with a possible D match to TRBD2 (5 bases). From germline, CDR1 is MDHEN and CDR2 SYDVKM. The length of the CDR3 is 18 residues. V lost 6 bases and J 0 bases, leaving 18 bases between the germline ends.

This chain joins TRBV4-3 and TRBJ1-2, with TRBD1 matching 10 bases. The germline V gene has CDR1 LGHNA and CDR2 YSLEER. Trimming cost V 5 bases and J 5 bases; bases outside gene matches: 8. The CDR3 length is 15 residues. For the CDR3, the DNA is TGCGCCAGCAGCAGCGCGGACAGGGGGATATATGGCTACACCTTC. The encoded protein is CASSSADRGIYGYTF.

The V call is TRBV18, the J call TRBJ1-1; no clear D gene. The CDR3 contains 14 residues. Germline CDR1 is KGHSH and CDR2 is LQKENI. V lost 5 bases to trimming and J lost 4 bases, with 14 bases between them. The CDR3 DNA is TGTGCCAGCTCATCGAGAAATTCGGGCACTGAAGCTTTCTTT. Protein sequence: CASSSRNSGTEAFF.

This clone was picked up one time. The genes are TRBV7-8 and TRBJ1-4, with 7 bases lining up with TRBD1. Trimming cost V 8 bases and J 5 bases; bases outside gene matches: 14. The CDR3 is 16 residues long. Per the germline V gene, CDR1 is SGHVS and CDR2 is FQNEAQ. The CDR3 here is CASGRGLGQRNEKLFF. The CDR3 DNA reads TGTGCCAGCGGACGGGGATTGGGACAGCGGAATGAAAAACTGTTTTTT. The full variable domain, rest sourced from reference TRBV7-8 and TRBJ1-4, is GAGVSQSPRYKVAKRGQDVALRCDPISGHVSLFWYQQALGQGPEFLTYFQNEAQLDKSGLPSDRFFAERPEGSVSTLKIQRTQQEDSAVYLCASGRGLGQRNEKLFFGSGTQLSVL.

The rearrangement links TRBV6-5 to TRBJ1-4; no clear D. The CDR3 sequence is 15 residues long. Trimming stripped 2 bases from V and 5 bases from J, with 12 bases between. The germline CDR1 and CDR2 sequences are MNHEY and SVGAGI. The CDR3 nucleotides read TGTGCCAGCAGTTACCGGAGAGGGAACAATGAAAAACTGTTTTTT. Translated, it gives CASSYRRGNNEKLFF.